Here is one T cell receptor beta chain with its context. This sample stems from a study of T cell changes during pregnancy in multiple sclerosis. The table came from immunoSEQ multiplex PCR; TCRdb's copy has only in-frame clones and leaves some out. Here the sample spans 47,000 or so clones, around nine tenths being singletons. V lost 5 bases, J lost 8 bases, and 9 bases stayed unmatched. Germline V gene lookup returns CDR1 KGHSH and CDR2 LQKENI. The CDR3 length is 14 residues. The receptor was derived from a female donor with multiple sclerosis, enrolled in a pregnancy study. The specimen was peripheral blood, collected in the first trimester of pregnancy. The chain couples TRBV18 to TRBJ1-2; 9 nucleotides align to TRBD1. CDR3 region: CASSLDRGAAGYTF. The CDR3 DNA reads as TGTGCCAGCTCATTGGACAGGGGTGCGGCGGGCTACACCTTC.